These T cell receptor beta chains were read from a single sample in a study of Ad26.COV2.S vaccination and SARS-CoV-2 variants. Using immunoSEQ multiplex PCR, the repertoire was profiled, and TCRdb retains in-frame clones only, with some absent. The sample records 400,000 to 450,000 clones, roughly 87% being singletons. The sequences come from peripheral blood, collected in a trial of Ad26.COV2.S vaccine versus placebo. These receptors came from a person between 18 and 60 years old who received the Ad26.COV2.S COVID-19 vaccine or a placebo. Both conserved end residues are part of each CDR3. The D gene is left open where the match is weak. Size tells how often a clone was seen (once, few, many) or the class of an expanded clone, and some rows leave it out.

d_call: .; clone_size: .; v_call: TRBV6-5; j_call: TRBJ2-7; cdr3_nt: TGTGCCAGCAGTTTCGACAGAGTTGACTCCTACGAGCAGTACTTC; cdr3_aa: CASSFDRVDSYEQYF
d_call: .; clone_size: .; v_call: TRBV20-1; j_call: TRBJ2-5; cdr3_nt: TGCAGTGCGAGTATGAGCTTCGGGCAAGAGACCCAGTACTTC; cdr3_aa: CSASMSFGQETQYF
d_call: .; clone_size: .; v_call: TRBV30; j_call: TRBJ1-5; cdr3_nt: TGTGCCTGGAGTGGGGGGCATGGTCAGCCCCAGCATTTT; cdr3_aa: CAWSGGHGQPQHF
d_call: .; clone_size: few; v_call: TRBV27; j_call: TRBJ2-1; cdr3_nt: TGTGCCAGCAGAGGCGAGCCTAGGCCTTACAATGAGCAGTTCTTC; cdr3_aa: CASRGEPRPYNEQFF
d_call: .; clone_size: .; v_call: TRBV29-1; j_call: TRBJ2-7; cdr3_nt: TGCAGCGTTCTAGTCTCCTACGAGCAGTACTTC; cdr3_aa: CSVLVSYEQYF
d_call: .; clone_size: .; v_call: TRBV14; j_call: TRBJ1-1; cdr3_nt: TGTGCCAGCAGCGAGGGATACGGGGTTGCTGAAGCTTTCTTT; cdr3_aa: CASSEGYGVAEAFF
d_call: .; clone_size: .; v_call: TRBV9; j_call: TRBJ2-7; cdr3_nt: TGTGCCAGCAGCCCGCTAGCGTCTACCTACGAGCAGTACTTC; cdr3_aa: CASSPLASTYEQYF
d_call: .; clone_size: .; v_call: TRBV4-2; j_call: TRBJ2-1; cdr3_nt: TGTGCCAGCCGTATGGAGGGACCGCCCGATGAGCAGTTCTTC; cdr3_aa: CASRMEGPPDEQFF
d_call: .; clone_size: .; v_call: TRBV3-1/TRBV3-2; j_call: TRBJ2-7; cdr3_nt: TGTGCCAGCAGCACGCAGGGAACCTACGAGCAGTACTTC; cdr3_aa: CASSTQGTYEQYF
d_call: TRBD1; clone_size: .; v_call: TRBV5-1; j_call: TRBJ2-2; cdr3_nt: TGCGCCAGCAGCCGAACAGGGGGCCCGAACACCGGGGAGCTGTTTTTT; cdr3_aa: CASSRTGGPNTGELFF
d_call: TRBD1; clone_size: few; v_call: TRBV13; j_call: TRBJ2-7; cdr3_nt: TGTGCCAGCAGCCCCGGGACAGGGGGGTCCTACGAGCAGTACTTC; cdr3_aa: CASSPGTGGSYEQYF
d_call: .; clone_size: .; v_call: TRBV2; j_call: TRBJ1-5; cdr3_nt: TGTGCCAGCAGTGAAGTTAGGGGACGTACCTTCGCGCCCCAGCATTTT; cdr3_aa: CASSEVRGRTFAPQHF
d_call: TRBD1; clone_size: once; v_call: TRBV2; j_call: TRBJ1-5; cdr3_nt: TGTGCCAGCAGTGGACCAGGGGGACAGCCCCAGCATTTT; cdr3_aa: CASSGPGGQPQHF
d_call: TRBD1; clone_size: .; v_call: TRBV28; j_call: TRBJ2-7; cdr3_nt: TGTGCCAGCAGTTTGCAACAGGGGGCGATCTACGAGCAGTACTTC; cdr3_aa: CASSLQQGAIYEQYF
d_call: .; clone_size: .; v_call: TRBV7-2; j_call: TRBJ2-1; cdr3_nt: TGTGCCAGCAGCACTATCAGGGGCTATGAGCAGTTCTTC; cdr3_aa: CASSTIRGYEQFF
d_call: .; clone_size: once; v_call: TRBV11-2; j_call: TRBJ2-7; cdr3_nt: TGTGCCAGCACCAAAGGGACCTCCTACGAGCAGTACTTC; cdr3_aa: CASTKGTSYEQYF
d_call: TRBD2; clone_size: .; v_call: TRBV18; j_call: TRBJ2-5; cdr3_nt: TGTGCCAGCTCCCCAAGCGGGAGGGCCCTGGAGACCCAGTACTTC; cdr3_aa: CASSPSGRALETQYF
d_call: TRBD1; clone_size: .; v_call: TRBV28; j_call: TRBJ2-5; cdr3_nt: TGTGCCAGCAGTTCCCCGACAGGGGTGAGCGCCCAGTACTTC; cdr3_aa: CASSSPTGVSAQYF
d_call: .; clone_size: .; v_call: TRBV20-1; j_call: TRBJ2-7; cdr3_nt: TGCAGTGCTAGTTACAGCGGTTACGAGCAGTACTTC; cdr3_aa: CSASYSGYEQYF
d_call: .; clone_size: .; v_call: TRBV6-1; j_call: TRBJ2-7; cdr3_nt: TGTGCCAGCAGTGATGCCCTTGGGACACCCTACGAGCAGTACTTC; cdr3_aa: CASSDALGTPYEQYF
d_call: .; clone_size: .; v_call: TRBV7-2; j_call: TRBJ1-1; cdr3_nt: TGTGCCAGCAGCTTACCCTCCGGGACACCTAATGAAGCTTTCTTT; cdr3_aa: CASSLPSGTPNEAFF
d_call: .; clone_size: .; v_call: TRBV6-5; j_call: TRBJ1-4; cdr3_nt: TGTGCCAGCATGGGGGCAGGGCTTCTCAATGAAAAACTGTTTTTT; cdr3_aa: CASMGAGLLNEKLFF
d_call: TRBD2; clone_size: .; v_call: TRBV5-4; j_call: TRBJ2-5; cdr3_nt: TGTGCCAGCAGCTTCCCAGCGGGAGGGCGGGAGACCCAGTACTTC; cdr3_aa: CASSFPAGGRETQYF
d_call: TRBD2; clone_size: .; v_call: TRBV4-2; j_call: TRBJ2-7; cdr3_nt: TGTGCCAGCAGCCAAGGAGCCGGGACTAGCAGGGAGCAGTACTTC; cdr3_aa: CASSQGAGTSREQYF
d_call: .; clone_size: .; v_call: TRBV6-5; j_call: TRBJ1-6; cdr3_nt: TGTGCCAGCAGTTACGGGGGGGCTACGGATTCACCCCTCCACTTT; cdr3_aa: CASSYGGATDSPLHF
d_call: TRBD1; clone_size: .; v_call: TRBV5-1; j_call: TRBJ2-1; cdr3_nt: TGCGCCAGCAGCATAGGACAGGGGGATGAGCAGTTCTTC; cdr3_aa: CASSIGQGDEQFF
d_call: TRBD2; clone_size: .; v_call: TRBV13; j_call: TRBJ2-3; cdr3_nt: TGTGCCAGCAGCTCTATAGCGGGAGGAACAGATACGCAGTATTTT; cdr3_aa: CASSSIAGGTDTQYF
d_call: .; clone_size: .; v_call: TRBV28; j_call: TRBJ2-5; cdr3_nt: TGTGCCAGCAGTCAGAGCGGAGAGACCCAGTACTTC; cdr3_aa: CASSQSGETQYF
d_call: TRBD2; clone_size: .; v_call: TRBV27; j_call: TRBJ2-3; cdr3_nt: TGTGCCAGCAGTCGATCCACGGGACTAGCGGGATCAGATACGCAGTATTTT; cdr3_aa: CASSRSTGLAGSDTQYF
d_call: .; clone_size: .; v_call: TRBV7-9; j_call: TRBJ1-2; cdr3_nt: TGTGCCAGCAGCCTATATCTTTCCGAACGGACGTCACGGAATGGCTACACCTTC; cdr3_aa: CASSLYLSERTSRNGYTF
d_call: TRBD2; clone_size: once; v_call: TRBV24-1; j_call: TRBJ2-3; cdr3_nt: TGTGCCACCAGTGAGCCGACTAGCGGGAGCACAGATACGCAGTATTTT; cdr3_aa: CATSEPTSGSTDTQYF
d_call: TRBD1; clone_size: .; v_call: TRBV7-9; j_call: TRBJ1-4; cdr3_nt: TGTGCCAGCAGCCGGACAGGCGAGGAGAAAAAACTGTTTTTT; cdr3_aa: CASSRTGEEKKLFF
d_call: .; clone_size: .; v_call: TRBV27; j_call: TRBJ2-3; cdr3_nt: TGTGCCAGCAGTTTATTGAGCGCAGACACAGATACGCAGTATTTT; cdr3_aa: CASSLLSADTDTQYF
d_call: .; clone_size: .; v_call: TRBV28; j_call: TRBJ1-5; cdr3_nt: TGTGCCAGCAGTTTATCGGGGACTCGAGGCGATCAGCCCCAGCATTTT; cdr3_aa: CASSLSGTRGDQPQHF
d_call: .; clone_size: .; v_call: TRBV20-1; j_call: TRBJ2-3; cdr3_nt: TGCAGTGCTAGTAGCGGTCGCACAGATACGCAGTATTTT; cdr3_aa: CSASSGRTDTQYF
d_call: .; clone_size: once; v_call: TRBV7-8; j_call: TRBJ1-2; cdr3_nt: TGTGCCAGCAGCTTAGGACTAGATCCTTCCTATGGCTACACCTTC; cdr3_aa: CASSLGLDPSYGYTF
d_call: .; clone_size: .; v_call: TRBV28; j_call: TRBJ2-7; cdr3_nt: TGTGCCAGCAGTAACAGGGTCGAGTACGAGCAGTACTTC; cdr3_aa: CASSNRVEYEQYF
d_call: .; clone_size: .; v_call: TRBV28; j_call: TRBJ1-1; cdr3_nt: TGTGCCAGCAGTTACCCCCTAGACGGGAACACTGAAGCTTTCTTT; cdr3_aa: CASSYPLDGNTEAFF
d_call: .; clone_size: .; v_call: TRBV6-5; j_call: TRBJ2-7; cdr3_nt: TGTGCCAGCTCAAAAGGGGTATCCTACGAGCAGTACTTC; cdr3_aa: CASSKGVSYEQYF
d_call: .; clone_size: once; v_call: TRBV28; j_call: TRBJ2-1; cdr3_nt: TGTGCCAGCAGTCCCCCGGGAGCCTACAATGAGCAGTTCTTC; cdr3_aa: CASSPPGAYNEQFF
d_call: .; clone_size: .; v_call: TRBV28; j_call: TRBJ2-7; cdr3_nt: TGTGCCAGCAGTTTTAGGGCAGACTCCTACGAGCAGTACTTC; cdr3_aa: CASSFRADSYEQYF
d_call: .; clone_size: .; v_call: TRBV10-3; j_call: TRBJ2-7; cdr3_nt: TGTGCCATCAGTGAGTCGGCAGGGGCGAAAACCTACGAGCAGTACTTC; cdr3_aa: CAISESAGAKTYEQYF
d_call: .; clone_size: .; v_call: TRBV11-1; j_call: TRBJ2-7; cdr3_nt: TGTGCCAGCAGCGCGAGACCCGAGCGCTCCTACGAGCAGTACTTC; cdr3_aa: CASSARPERSYEQYF
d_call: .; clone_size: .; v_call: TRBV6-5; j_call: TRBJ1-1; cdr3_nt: TGTGCCAGCAGTTACTCTCGAGAGGACACTGAAGCTTTCTTT; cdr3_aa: CASSYSREDTEAFF
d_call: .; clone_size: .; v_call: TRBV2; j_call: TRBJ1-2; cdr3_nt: TGTGCCAGCAGTGCTGTGGGGTCTGGCTACACCTTC; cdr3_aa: CASSAVGSGYTF
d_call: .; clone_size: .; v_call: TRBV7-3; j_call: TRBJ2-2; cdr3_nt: TGTGCCAGCAGCTATGACACCGGGGAGCTGTTTTTT; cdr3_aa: CASSYDTGELFF
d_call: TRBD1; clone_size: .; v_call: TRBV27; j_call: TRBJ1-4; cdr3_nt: TGTGCCAGCAGTCCTCGGACAGGGCGGTATGAAAAACTGTTTTTT; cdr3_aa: CASSPRTGRYEKLFF